This T cell receptor beta chain was obtained from a study of cytomegalovirus exposure and HLA in healthy donors. The study, taken as a whole, reports: In an earlier analysis, most TCR beta V segments were productive about 87% or about 30% of the time. Rarity characterized most TCR sequences, yet some public TCRs appeared in many donors.

60 Vbeta and 13 Jbeta primers were used in PCR. The data were produced by immunoSEQ multiplex PCR, yet TCRdb's version contains in-frame clones alone and is incomplete. Of roughly 120,000 clones in the sample, about 9.4% are singletons; the top ten hold around 6%. Regarding this clone: The antigen is unknown.

Sequencing was performed on PBMCs. This sequence originates from a middle-aged woman in good health and CMV-seropositive.

The CDR3 bases are TGTGCCAGCAGTTTATCGTTAGCGGGGGGGCGTGAGCAGTTCTTC. Protein: CASSLSLAGGREQFF. This rearrangement joins TRBV27 to TRBJ2-1, with 11 bases fitting TRBD2. The V gene end was trimmed by 0 bases and the J gene end by 9 bases; junction bases not matched to a gene: 4. This CDR3 has 15 residues. Germline CDR1 is MNHEY and CDR2 is SMNVEV (reference sequence).